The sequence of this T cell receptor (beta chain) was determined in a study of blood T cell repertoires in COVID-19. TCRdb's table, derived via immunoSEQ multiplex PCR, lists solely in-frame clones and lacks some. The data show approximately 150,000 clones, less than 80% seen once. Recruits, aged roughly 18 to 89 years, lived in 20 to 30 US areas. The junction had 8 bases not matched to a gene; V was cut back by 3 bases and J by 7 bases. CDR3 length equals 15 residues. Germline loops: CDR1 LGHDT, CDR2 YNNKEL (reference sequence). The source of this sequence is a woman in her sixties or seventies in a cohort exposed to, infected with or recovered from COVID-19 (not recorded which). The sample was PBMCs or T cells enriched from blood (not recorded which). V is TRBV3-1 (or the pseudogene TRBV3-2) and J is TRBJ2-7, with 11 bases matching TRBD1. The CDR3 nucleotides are TGTGCCAGCAGCCACCGGACAGGGGGCTCCGATGAGCAGTACTTC. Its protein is CASSHRTGGSDEQYF.